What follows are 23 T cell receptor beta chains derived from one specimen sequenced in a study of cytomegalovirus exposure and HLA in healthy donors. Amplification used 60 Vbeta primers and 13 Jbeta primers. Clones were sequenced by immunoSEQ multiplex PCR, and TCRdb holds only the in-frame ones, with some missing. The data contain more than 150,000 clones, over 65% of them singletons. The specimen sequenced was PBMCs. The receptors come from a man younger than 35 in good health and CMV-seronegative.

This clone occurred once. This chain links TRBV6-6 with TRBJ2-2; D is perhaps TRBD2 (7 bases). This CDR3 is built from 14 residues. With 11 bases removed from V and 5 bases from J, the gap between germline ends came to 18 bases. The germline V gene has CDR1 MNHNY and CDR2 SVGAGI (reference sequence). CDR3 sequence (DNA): TGTGCCTCCCTTCGGGGGGCAAAAACCGGGGAGCTGTTTTTT. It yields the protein CASLRGAKTGELFF.

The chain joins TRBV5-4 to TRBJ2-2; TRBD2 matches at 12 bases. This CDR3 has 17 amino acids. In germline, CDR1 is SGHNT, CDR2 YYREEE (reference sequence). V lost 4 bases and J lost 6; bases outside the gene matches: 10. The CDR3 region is CASSPPAGLAGPGELFF. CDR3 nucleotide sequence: TGTGCCAGCAGCCCACCAGCGGGACTAGCGGGTCCCGGGGAGCTGTTTTTT.

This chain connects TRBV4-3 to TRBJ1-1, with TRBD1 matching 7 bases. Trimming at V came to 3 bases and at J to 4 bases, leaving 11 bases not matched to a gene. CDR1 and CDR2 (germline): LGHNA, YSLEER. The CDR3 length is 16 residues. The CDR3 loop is CASSHAGGMGGTEAFF. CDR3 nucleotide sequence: TGCGCCAGCAGCCACGCAGGGGGTATGGGGGGCACTGAAGCTTTCTTT.

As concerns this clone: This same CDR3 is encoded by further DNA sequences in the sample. The CDR3, as DNA: TGTGCCAGCAGCTTAAGAGGCTCGGGCTACACCTTC. This encodes CASSLRGSGYTF. The V call is TRBV7-9, the J call TRBJ1-2; D ambiguous. Germline V CDR1 and CDR2: SEHNR, FQNEAQ (reference sequence). V shed 2 bases and J shed 8 bases, with 9 bases lying between them. The CDR3 is made up of 12 amino acids.

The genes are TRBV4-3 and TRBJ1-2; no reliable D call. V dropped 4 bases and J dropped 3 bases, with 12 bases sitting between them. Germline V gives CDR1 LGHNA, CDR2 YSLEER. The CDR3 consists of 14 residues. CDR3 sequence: CASSPASLDYGYTF. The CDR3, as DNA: TGCGCCAGCAGCCCCGCTAGTTTGGACTATGGCTACACCTTC.

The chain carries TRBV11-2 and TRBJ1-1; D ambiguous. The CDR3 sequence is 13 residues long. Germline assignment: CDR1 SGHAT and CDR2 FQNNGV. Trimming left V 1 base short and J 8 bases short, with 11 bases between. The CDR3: CASSLVQKREAFF. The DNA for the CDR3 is TGTGCCAGCAGCTTAGTACAGAAGCGGGAAGCTTTCTTT.

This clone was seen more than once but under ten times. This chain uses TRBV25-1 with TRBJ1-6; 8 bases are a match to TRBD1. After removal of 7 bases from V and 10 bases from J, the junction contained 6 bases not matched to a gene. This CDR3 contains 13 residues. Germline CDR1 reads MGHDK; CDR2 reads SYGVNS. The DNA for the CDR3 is TGTGCCAGCAACGGACAGGGAATCTCACCCCTCCACTTT. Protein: CASNGQGISPLHF.

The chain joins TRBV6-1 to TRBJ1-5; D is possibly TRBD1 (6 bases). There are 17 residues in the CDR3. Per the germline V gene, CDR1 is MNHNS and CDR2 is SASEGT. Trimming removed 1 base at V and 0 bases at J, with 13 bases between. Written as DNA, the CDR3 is TGTGCCAGCAGTGAAGGTCCGGGGGGACATAGCAATCAGCCCCAGCATTTT. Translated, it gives CASSEGPGGHSNQPQHF.

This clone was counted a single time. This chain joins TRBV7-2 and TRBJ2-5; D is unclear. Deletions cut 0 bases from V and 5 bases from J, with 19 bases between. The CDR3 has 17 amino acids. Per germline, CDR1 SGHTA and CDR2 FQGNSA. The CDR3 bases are TGTGCCAGCAGCTTAGCGTCAAATACGGCAGCCGGGGAGACCCAGTACTTC. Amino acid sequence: CASSLASNTAAGETQYF.

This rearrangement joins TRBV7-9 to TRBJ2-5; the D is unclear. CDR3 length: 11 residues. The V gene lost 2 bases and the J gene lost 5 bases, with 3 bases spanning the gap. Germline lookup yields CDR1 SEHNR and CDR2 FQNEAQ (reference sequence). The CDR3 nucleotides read TGTGCCAGCAGCTTATCGGAGACCCAGTACTTC. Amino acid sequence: CASSLSETQYF.

This CDR3 is CASSEDTAFYEQYF. For the CDR3, the DNA is TGTGCCAGCAGTGAGGACACCGCTTTTTACGAGCAGTACTTC. The chain is built from TRBV2 and TRBJ2-7; a weak D match, TRBD1 (5 bases). The CDR3 runs to 14 residues. Per germline, CDR1 SNHLY and CDR2 FYNNEI. The V gene lost 3 bases and the J gene lost 4 bases, with 13 bases spanning the gap. The full variable domain, its missing parts supplied by reference TRBV2 and TRBJ2-7, is EPEVTQTPSHQVTQMGQEVILRCVPISNHLYFYWYRQILGQKVEFLVSFYNNEISEKSEIFDDQFSVERPDGSNFTLKIRSTKLEDSAMYFCASSEDTAFYEQYFGPGTRLTVT.

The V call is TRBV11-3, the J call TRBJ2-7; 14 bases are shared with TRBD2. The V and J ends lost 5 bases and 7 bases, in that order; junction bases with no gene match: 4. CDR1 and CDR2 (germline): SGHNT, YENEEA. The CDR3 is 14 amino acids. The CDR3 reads CASSRGLAGVEQYF. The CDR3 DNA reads TGTGCCAGCAGCCGGGGACTAGCGGGAGTTGAGCAGTACTTC.

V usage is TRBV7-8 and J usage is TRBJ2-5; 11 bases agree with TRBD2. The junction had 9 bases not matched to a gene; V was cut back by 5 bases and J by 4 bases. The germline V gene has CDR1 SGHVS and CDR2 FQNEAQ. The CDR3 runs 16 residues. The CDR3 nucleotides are TGTGCCAGCAGCCCAATTAGCGGGGGGGCTGGAGAGACCCAGTACTTC. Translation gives CASSPISGGAGETQYF. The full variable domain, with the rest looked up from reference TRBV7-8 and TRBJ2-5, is GAGVSQSPRYKVAKRGQDVALRCDPISGHVSLFWYQQALGQGPEFLTYFQNEAQLDKSGLPSDRFFAERPEGSVSTLKIQRTQQEDSAVYLCASSPISGGAGETQYFGPGTRLLVL.

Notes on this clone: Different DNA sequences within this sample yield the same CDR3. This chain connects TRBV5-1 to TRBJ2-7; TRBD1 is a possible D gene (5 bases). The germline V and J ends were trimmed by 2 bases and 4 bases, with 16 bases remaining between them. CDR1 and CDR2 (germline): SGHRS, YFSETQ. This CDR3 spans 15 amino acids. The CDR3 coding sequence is TGCGCCAGCAGCTTCAACCAGGGCCCGGCATACGAGCAGTACTTC. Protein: CASSFNQGPAYEQYF.

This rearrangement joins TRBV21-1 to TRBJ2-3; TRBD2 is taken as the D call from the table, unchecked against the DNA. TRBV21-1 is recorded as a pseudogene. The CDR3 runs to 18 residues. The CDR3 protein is CASSNLAGGSSSTDTQYF. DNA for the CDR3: TGTGCCAGCAGCAACCTAGCGGGGGGCTCAAGTAGCACAGATACGCAGTATTTT.

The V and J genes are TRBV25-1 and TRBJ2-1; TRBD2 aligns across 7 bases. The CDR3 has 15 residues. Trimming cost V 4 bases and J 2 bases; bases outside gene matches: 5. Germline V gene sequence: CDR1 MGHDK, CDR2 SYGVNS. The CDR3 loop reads CASSVSSGPYNEQFF. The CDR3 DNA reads TGTGCCAGCAGTGTTTCTAGCGGACCCTACAATGAGCAGTTCTTC.

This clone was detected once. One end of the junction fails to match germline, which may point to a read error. CDR3 in amino acids: CASRSGGSTNEELFF. As DNA, the CDR3 is TGTGCCAGCCGCTCCGGGGGGTCTACTAATGAAGAACTGTTTTTT. The chain combines TRBV2 with TRBJ1-4; D is perhaps TRBD1 (5 bases). There are 15 residues in the CDR3. CDR1 is SNHLY and CDR2 is FYNNEI in the germline V gene.

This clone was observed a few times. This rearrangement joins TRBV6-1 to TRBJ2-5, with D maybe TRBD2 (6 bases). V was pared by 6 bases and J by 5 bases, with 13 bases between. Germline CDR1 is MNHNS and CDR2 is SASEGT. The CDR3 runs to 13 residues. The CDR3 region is CASRPAGRETQYF. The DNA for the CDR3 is TGTGCCAGCAGGCCAGCGGGTCGGGAGACCCAGTACTTC.

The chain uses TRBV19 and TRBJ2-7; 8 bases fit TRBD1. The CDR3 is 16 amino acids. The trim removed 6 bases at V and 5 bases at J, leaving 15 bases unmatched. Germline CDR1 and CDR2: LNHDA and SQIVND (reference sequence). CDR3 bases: TGTGCCAGTAGCCTTCCCGGCAGACAGGGGATTAACGAGCAGTACTTC. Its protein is CASSLPGRQGINEQYF.

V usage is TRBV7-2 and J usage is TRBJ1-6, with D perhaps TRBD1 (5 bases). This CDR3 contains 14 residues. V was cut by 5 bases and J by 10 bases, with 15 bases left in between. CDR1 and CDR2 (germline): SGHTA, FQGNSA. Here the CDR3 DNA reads TGTGCCAGCAGCCCCACGGGGGGTCAATCACCCCTCCACTTT. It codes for CASSPTGGQSPLHF. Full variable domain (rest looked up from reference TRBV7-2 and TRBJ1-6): GAGVSQSPSNKVTEKGKDVELRCDPISGHTALYWYRQSLGQGLEFLIYFQGNSAPDKSGLPSDRFSAERTGGSVSTLTIQRTQQEDSAVYLCASSPTGGQSPLHFGNGTRLTVT.

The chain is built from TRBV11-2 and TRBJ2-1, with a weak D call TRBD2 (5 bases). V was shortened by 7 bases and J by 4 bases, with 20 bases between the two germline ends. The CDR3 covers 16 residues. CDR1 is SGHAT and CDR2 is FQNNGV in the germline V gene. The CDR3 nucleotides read TGTGCCAGCACTCCTTCCAACCAGCGGACTTACAATGAGCAGTTCTTC. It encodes CASTPSNQRTYNEQFF.

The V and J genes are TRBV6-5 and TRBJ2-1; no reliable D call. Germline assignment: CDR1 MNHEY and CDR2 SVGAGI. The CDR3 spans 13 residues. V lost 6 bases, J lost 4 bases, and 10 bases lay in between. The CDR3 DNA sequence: TGTGCCAGCAGATTAACAGAGTACAATGAGCAGTTCTTC. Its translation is CASRLTEYNEQFF.

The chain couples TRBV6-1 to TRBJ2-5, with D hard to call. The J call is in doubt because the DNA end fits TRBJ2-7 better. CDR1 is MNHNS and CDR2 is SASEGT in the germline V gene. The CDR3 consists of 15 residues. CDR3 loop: CASSEEWQAAYEQYF. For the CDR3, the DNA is TGTGCCAGCAGTGAAGAGTGGCAGGCCGCCTACGAGCAGTACTTC.